This T cell receptor (beta chain) was sequenced for a study of regulatory T cells in long-lasting Graves disease. Looking at the study overall: Antithyroid drug intake by newly diagnosed Graves' patients had lasted under 3 months. General study points: Thyroid tissue went unexamined; only peripheral blood was analyzed.

Ten or more counts support this clonotype. Its antigen is not known. Specified time point: newly diagnosed GD, antithyroid drugs for less than 3 months. From RNA extracted from PBMCs, the TCR library was made. The CDR3 contains 12 residues. Trimming shortened V by 7 bases and J by 7 bases, and 11 bases separated the two germline ends. The authors built TCR beta libraries using iRepertoire HTBI primers and Arm-PCR of CDR3 regions. TCRdb re-derived calls from the multiplex PCR reads in MiXCR, one entry per CDR3 protein. The sample comprises about 460,000 distinct CDR3 sequences, 14% of which are singletons, and about a sixth rests with the top ten. The same data also went into a second study, on T cells in Graves' hyperthyroidism and ophthalmopathy. According to that study: Not enrolled were patients with uncontrolled infection, other autoimmune disease, pregnancy or lactation.

This sequence was found in a woman aged 45 to 65 with Graves disease. The sample consisted of peripheral blood mononuclear cells (PBMCs), taken at new diagnosis, from a patient treated with antithyroid drugs. The chain couples TRBV12-3 or TRBV12-4 to TRBJ2-1; the D gene could be TRBD1 or TRBD2 (5 bases each). The chain's CDR3 is CASISGQNEQFF. DNA for the CDR3: TGTGCCAGCATCTCGGGGCAGAATGAGCAGTTCTTC.